Reported below is one T cell receptor beta chain. This clone was recorded once. Its antigen remains unidentified. No base quality information exists; no much larger clone differs at one position. Libraries were built with the immunoSEQ multiplex PCR assay. For the multiplex PCR, a mixture combining 60 forward primers for TCR Vbeta segments and 13 reverse primers for TCR Jbeta segments was used. A multiplex PCR assay on genomic DNA amplified the CDR3 region of rearranged TCR beta genes. Amplified TCR beta libraries were sequenced as 87-base-pair reads on the Illumina HiSeq System. Per the source publication's procedure: A later analysis counted 75 million to 100 million unique TCR beta chains across the roughly 700 repertoires, and 10 million to 12 million of these chains were shared by at least two donors. To remove PCR and sequencing errors, raw reads were error-corrected and collapsed into unique sequences using a nearest-neighbor algorithm that merged closely related sequences. CDR3 sequences were aligned to IMGT reference sequences to assign V, D and J gene segments. For a sequence to be retained, a match of at least six nucleotides was required to both a V gene segment and a J gene segment. Rearrangements were called productive when the CDR3 lacked stop codons and stayed in frame with V and J; all others were non-productive. CDR3 was defined according to IMGT convention as the region running from the second conserved V-encoded cysteine to the conserved J-encoded phenylalanine. Sequences without an unambiguous match to a single V gene segment were excluded from the earlier analysis of a few hundred of the donors. In an earlier analysis of about 590 of the donors, a V segment was called functional when productive rearrangements were above 56.7%, and segregating when the standard deviation between donors exceeded 5%. A statistical classification framework was built for diagnosing cytomegalovirus status from the catalog of TCR beta chain sequences. In a later analysis, TCR nucleotide sequences were compared against IMGT/GENE-DB human TR gene sequences so that V and J genes could be assigned. In a later analysis, CDR3 sequences and most-parsimonious VDJ recombination scenarios were assigned using the TCRdist pipeline. A later analysis defined each TCR beta chain by its CDR3 amino acid sequence plus V-gene family, and excluded reads lacking a unique V-gene family. In a later analysis, a few hundred highly shared, low-generation-probability nucleotide sequences were removed to address suspected cross-contamination and a sequencing artifact. For each public chain, a later analysis derived a clonal expansion index from normalized ranks of inferred template counts within each repertoire. A later analysis computed generation probabilities with a VDJ recombination model fitted to out-of-frame rearrangements, and checked the results against IGoR. In a later analysis, hypergeometric tests were used to score TCR-TCR, TCR-HLA and TCR-CMV co-occurrence, with a repertoire-size bias correction applied to TCR pairs. False discovery rates were estimated in a later analysis by permuting HLA or CMV assignments 20 times. In a later analysis, co-occurring TCRs were grouped using DBSCAN, and TCRdist sequence similarity was added for clustering within HLA-allele-positive subsets. Co-occurrence clustering excluded repertoires with fewer than 30,000 or more than 120,000 public chains, plus five with anomalous nucleotide sharing. This immuneACCESS table, as held by TCRdb, lists in-frame sequences with V and J called but not all clones. Of the missing ones, under half trace to an unresolved V gene in checked studies; the others have no known cause. The D gene and trimming were derived from the DNA, and the V and J assignments and clone size from that table. This sample has about 170,000 clones in its table, and over 80% of those were observed once. The ten largest clones represent about 4.3% of the sample.

The entry originates in a study of cytomegalovirus exposure and HLA in healthy donors (dated by TCRdb to the late 2010s). About the study as a whole: An earlier analysis of a few hundred of the donors reported 276 Gb of sequence data and approximately 120 million unique TCR beta sequences obtained from 180 million or so T cells. The aim of the study was to test whether cataloging public T cell receptors could identify signatures of past pathogen exposure. The study profiled the T cell repertoires of about 720 subjects by immunosequencing and related them to cytomegalovirus serostatus. Alongside the repertoire data, information on donor age, sex, ethnicity and CMV serostatus was compiled. Typing coverage varied by locus: about 620-630 donors for A, B, C, DRB1 and DQB1; about 520 for DQA1; more than 600 for DPA1; 400 to 480 for DPB1. Of the roughly 400 genotyped donors, roughly 85% fell in the genetic ancestry cluster associated with self-reported Caucasian donors. Class I and class II HLA loci were covered by the typing at four-digit resolution. In the later analysis, no new phenotypic data were used to find candidate immune exposures; instead, reliance was placed on TCR beta sequences and their occurrence across donors. A later analysis re-examined previously published TCR beta repertoires from about 670 donors and added high-resolution HLA genotyping to investigate patterns of TCR occurrence. A later genetic analysis used genome-wide SNP genotypes for about 55% of the 666 donors, treating that subset as a discovery cohort. Every discovery cohort repertoire had been produced on one sequencing platform. About 5 DR-DQ haplotypes were handled as single units for association and clustering, since linkage in the cohort was strong. Approximately 300 gigabases of sequencing data and about 92 million unique TCR sequences made up an early release that covered under 750 HLA-typed donors. To predict cytomegalovirus infection status, the study brought together high-throughput TCR immunosequencing, statistical association of individual TCRs with disease status, and machine learning. In addition to the first cohort of 500 to 850 subjects, a separate validation cohort of about 120 different subjects was used. An earlier analysis of about 600 of the donors used high-throughput TCR beta sequencing to judge whether each TCR beta V gene segment behaved as functional or pseudogenic. Among 398 genotyped donors of the cohort, an average of approximately 240,000 unique TCR beta nucleotide sequences were sequenced per donor, roughly 20% of them non-productive.

Study-level results and caveats: Compared with the roughly 670-donor mean, donors in an Asian-associated ancestry cluster had fewer N-insertions in productive TCRs, according to a later genetic analysis. HLA typing was unavailable for some donors at each locus, so association tests used only the typed subset. About 17 rarely observed V segments, including chromosome 9 orphons, were excluded from the earlier analysis of a few hundred of the donors because counts were too low. When HLA alleles, especially DR and DQ, strongly co-occurred, TCR associations were difficult to assign to individual alleles. A later analysis found that most CMV-associated TCR beta chains appeared HLA-restricted, with HLA associations seemingly driven largely by CMV exposure. The cohort was sequenced for TCR beta chains only, and without alpha or paired-chain data the features that could be detected were limited. A later analysis found that TCR association rates varied across HLA loci, with DRB1 alleles showing the most associated TCRs and HLA-C alleles the fewest. Linkage disequilibrium might explain the correlated functional status among segregating V segments, but an unknown experimental factor could not be ruled out. Because the 87-base-pair reads could not distinguish some IMGT-functional V segments, including TRBV6-2 and TRBV6-3, those segments were excluded. A further reported finding was that TCR beta sequences accurately predicted the HLA-A and HLA-B alleles for most subjects in the first cohort. At a false discovery rate of 0.05, a later analysis linked fewer than 20,000 TCR beta sequences to specific HLA alleles. A cluster of highly shared sequence variants was judged likely to be a technical artifact of the sequencing pipeline. The study listed 150 to 200 TCR beta chains as associated with cytomegalovirus. Three of the identified cytomegalovirus-associated TCR beta chains were confirmed in vitro to be specific for cytomegalovirus antigens. CMV serostatus was the only immune exposure information available for the cohort. In a later analysis, HLA-associated TCR beta chains showed more clonal expansion and lower generation probabilities than non-associated chains that were equally common. In both the original and validation cohorts, the classifier was reported to diagnose cytomegalovirus status with high specificity and sensitivity. In a later analysis, several top co-occurrence clusters were reported to appear linked to parvovirus B19, influenza, CMV and Epstein-Barr virus. V-gene and J-gene trimming of TCR beta chains was associated with a missense DCLRE1C variant in a later genetic analysis, and the association was replicated in an independent cohort. It was suggested by the authors that the approach could potentially be generalized to other disease states and immunological phenotypes. In an earlier analysis of more than 450 of the donors, most TCR beta V segments were observed in productive rearrangements about 87% or about 30% of the time, broadly matching IMGT annotations. Across donors, most TCR sequences were observed very rarely, whereas some public TCRs were present in many individuals. Presence/absence analyses assumed roughly uniform sequencing depth across donors, an assumption that may not hold.

Spanning cysteine to phenylalanine, the CDR3 consists of 16 amino acids. Only the CDR3 part of the read is kept: 48 bases, read in frame from the first base. The germline V gene encodes CDR1 MNHEY and CDR2 SVGAGI. The germline ends are 13 bases apart after V is trimmed by 0 bases and J by 5 bases. The cohort was made up of about 610 healthy bone marrow donors. Cohort members were all nominally healthy when sampled, although unrecorded immune exposures were likely present. The donor tested CMV seropositive, placing the donor among the 250 to 350 seropositive members of the cohort. A peripheral blood sample was provided by each donor, and peripheral blood mononuclear cells were used for TCR beta sequencing. Genomic DNA extraction from the blood cell samples was performed with the Qiagen DNeasy Blood Extraction Kit.

The chain is assembled from TRBV6-5 and TRBJ1-4; TRBD1 is possibly the D segment (6 matching bases). The TCR sequence derives from a woman in her 50s in good health and CMV-seropositive. Input material: PBMCs. The CDR3 region: CASSYSWGRVNEKLFF. The DNA sequence reads TGTGCCAGCAGTTACTCCTGGGGGCGTGTGAATGAAAAACTGTTTTTT.